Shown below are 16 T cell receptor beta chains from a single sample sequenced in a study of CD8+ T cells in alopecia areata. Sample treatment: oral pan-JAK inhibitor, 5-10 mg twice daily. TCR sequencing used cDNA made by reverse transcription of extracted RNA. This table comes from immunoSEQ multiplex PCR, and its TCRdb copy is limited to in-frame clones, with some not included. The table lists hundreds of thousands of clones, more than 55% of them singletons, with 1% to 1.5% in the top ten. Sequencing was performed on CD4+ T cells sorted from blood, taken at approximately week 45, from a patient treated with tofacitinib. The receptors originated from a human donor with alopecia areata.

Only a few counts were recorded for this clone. The CDR3 loop is CSVEGMTGRLNEQFF. Here the CDR3 DNA reads TGCAGCGTTGAAGGTATGACAGGGAGGCTCAATGAGCAGTTCTTC. This chain uses TRBV29-1 with TRBJ2-1; TRBD1 might be the D (7 bases). The CDR3 loop spans 15 amino acids. Germline assignment: CDR1 SQVTM and CDR2 ANQGSEA. The ends were cut back, 1 base at V and 6 bases at J, with 16 bases in the middle.

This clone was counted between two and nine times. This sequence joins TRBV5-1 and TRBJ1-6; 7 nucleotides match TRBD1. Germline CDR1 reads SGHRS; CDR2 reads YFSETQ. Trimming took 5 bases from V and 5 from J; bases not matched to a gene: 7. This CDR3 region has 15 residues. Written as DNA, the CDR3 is TGCGCCAGCAGTCCATGGACAGGAAATAATTCACCCCTCCACTTT. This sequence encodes CASSPWTGNNSPLHF.

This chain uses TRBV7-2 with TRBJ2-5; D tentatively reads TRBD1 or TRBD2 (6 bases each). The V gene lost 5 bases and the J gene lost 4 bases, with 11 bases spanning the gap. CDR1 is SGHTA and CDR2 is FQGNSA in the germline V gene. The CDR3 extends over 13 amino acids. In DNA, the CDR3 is TGTGCCAGCAGCCGACTAGGGGGAGAGACCCAGTACTTC. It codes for CASSRLGGETQYF.

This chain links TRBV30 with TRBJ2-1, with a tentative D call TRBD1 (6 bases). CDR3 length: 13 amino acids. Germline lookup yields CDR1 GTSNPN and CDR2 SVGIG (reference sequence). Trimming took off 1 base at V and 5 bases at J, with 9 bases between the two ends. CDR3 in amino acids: CAWSGTGNNEQFF. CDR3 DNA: TGTGCCTGGAGTGGAACAGGGAACAATGAGCAGTTCTTC.

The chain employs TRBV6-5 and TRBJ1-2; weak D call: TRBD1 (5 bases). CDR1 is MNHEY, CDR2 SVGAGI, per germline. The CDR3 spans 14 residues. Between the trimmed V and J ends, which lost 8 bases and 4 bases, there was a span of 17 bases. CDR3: CASGLIGEFYGYTF. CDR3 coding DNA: TGTGCCAGCGGCTTGATAGGGGAATTCTATGGCTACACCTTC.

In DNA, the CDR3 is TGTGCCAGCAGCTTACTTAGGGGTCAAGACAATGAGCAGTTCTTC. Encoded protein: CASSLLRGQDNEQFF. The V and J genes are TRBV7-2 and TRBJ2-1, with a possible D match to TRBD1 (5 bases). Trimming removed 2 bases at V and 5 bases at J, with 13 bases between. This CDR3 contains 15 residues. Looked up from germline, CDR1 is SGHTA and CDR2 is FQGNSA.

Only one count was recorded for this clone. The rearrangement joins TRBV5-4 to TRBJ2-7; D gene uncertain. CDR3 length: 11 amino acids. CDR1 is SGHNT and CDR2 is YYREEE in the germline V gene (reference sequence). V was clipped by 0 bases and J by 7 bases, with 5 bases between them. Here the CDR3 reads CASSLGEEQYF. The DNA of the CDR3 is TGTGCCAGCAGCTTGGGGGAAGAGCAGTACTTC.

CDR3 loop: CASSLGITGELFF. Written as DNA, the CDR3 is TGTGCCAGCAGCTTAGGCATTACCGGGGAGCTGTTTTTT. The chain uses TRBV7-3 and TRBJ2-2, with D unclear. This CDR3 has 13 amino acids. Germline lookup yields CDR1 SGHTA and CDR2 FQGTGA. V was clipped by 2 bases and J by 5 bases, with 6 bases between them.

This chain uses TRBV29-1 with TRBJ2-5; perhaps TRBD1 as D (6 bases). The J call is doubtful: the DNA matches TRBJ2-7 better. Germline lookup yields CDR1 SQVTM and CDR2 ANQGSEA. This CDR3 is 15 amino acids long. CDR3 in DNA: TGCAGCGCCAAAGGCACAGGGATCAATAGGTACGAGCAGTACTTC. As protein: CSAKGTGINRYEQYF.

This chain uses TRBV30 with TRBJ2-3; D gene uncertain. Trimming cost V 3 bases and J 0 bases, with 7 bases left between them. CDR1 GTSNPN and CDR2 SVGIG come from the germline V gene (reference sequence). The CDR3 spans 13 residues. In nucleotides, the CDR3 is TGTGCCTGGAGCAAGACGAGCACAGATACGCAGTATTTT. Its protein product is CAWSKTSTDTQYF.

The CDR3 coding sequence is TGCAGCGTTGAAGATGGAGGCAGCTACGAGCAGTACTTC. It translates to CSVEDGGSYEQYF. The chain couples TRBV29-1 to TRBJ2-7, with D possibly being TRBD2 (5 bases). V was pared by 0 bases and J by 3 bases, with 9 bases between. Per germline, CDR1 SQVTM and CDR2 ANQGSEA. There are 13 residues in the CDR3.

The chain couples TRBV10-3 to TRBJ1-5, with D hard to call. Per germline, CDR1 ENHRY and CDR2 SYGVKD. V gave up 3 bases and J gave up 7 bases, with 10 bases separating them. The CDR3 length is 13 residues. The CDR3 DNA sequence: TGTGCCATCAGTGAAGGCAGTATCCAGCCCCAGCATTTT. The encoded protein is CAISEGSIQPQHF.

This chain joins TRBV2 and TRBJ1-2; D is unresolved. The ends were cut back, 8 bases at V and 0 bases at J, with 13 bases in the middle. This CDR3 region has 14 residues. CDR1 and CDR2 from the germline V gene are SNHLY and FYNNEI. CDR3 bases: TGTGCCAGCGGACCTGTGGGAGCTAACTATGGCTACACCTTC. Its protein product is CASGPVGANYGYTF.

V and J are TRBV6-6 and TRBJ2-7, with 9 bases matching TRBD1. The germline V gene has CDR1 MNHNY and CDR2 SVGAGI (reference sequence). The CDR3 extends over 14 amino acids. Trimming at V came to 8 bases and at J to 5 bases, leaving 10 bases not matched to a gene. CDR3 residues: CASDLQGAINEQYF. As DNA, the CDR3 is TGTGCCAGCGACCTACAGGGGGCTATCAACGAGCAGTACTTC.

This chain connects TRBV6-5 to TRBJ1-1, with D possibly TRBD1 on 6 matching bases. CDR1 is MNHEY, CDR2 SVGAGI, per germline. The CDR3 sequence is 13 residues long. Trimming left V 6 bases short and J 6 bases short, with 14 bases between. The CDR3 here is CASRRGGRAEAFF. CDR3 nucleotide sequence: TGTGCCAGCAGAAGAGGGGGTCGGGCTGAAGCTTTCTTT.

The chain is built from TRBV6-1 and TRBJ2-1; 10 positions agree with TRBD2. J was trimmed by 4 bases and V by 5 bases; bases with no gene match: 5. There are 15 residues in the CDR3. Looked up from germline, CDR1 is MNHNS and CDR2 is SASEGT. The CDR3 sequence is CASSSSSGGYNEQFF. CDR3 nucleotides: TGTGCCAGCAGTTCGTCTAGCGGGGGATACAATGAGCAGTTCTTC.